This T cell receptor beta chain was captured by sequencing in a study of early T cells in non-severe SARS-CoV-2 infection. As for the study in general: Sequencing was performed on bulk RNA from unsorted whole blood, leaving chains unpaired.

Separate cDNA molecules each had unique molecular identifiers attached to them. MiXCR was run by TCRdb on the 5' RACE reads, yielding one entry per CDR3 protein. The sample has around 89,000 distinct CDR3 sequences; about 15% are singletons. Study results and limitations: Anti-spike CD8 specificities were favored by VDJdb matching, whose results missed private and CD4 specificities.

A remark on this clonotype: Its antigen is currently unknown.

Losses at the gene ends were 6 bases for V and 4 bases for J; bases not matched to a gene: 7. The germline V gene has CDR1 LNHNV and CDR2 YYDKDF (reference sequence). This CDR3 is built from 15 residues. The gene calls are TRBV15 and TRBJ2-1; 9 bases line up with TRBD1. Sequencing input: whole blood. The TCR comes from an adult who was a healthcare worker with PCR-confirmed SARS-CoV-2 infection or an uninfected control (not recorded which). CDR3 residues: CATREPGQGYNEQFF. CDR3 DNA sequence: TGTGCCACCAGAGAACCGGGACAGGGATACAATGAGCAGTTCTTC. The full variable domain, in which reference TRBV15 and TRBJ2-1 provide the parts outside the CDR3, is DAMVIQNPRYQVTQFGKPVTLSCSQTLNHNVMYWYQQKSSQAPKLLFHYYDKDFNNEADTPDNFQSRRPNTSFCFLDIRSPGLGDTAMYLCATREPGQGYNEQFFGPGTRLTVL.